This T cell receptor beta chain was retrieved from a study of cytomegalovirus exposure and HLA in healthy donors. Study summary: A data release that came early held approximately 85 million unique TCRs from HLA-typed donors.

This clone was recorded a few times. Its cognate antigen is unknown. Germline trimming cut 6 bases from V and 3 bases from J; bases unmatched to any gene: 20. The CDR3 is 18 residues long. Germline V gene sequence: CDR1 GTSNPN, CDR2 SVGIG (reference sequence). The PCR employed 60 Vbeta primers together with 13 Jbeta primers. Libraries were prepared by immunoSEQ multiplex PCR; TCRdb keeps only in-frame clonotypes and omits some of them. The sample lists about 200,000 clones; approximately 80% were seen once. Study observations and caveats: Associated with cytomegalovirus, according to the listing, were 150 to 200 TCR beta chains. Excluded: some indistinguishable V segments such as TRBV6-2 and TRBV6-3. Three of the chains that were CMV-associated were confirmed in vitro to be specific for CMV antigens.

Sequencing input: PBMCs. The TCR originated in a girl between 10 and 17 years old in good health and CMV-seronegative. The V and J genes are TRBV30 and TRBJ2-5; 9 positions agree with TRBD2. The CDR3 DNA is TGTGCCTGCCATAATACGCGGGGACTAGCAGCGGCGGAAGAGACCCAGTACTTC. Amino acid sequence: CACHNTRGLAAAEETQYF.